The 8 T cell receptor beta chains given below trace back to one sample, sequenced in a study of cytomegalovirus exposure and HLA in healthy donors. This table comes from immunoSEQ multiplex PCR, and its TCRdb copy is limited to in-frame clones, with some not included. The sample yields 50,000 to 65,000 clones, roughly 87% seen once. Sequenced: PBMCs. The receptors here all came from a woman aged 18-30 years in good health and CMV-seronegative.

The rearrangement links TRBV28 to TRBJ1-1, with D hard to call. Germline values: CDR1 MDHEN, CDR2 SYDVKM. V was shortened by 3 bases and J by 6 bases, with 17 bases between the two germline ends. This CDR3 has 15 amino acids. The CDR3 region has the DNA TGTGCCAGCAGTTTCCCGCGGGCCTCATTAGCTGAAGCTTTCTTT. Protein sequence: CASSFPRASLAEAFF.

This chain connects TRBV9 to TRBJ2-1; no clear D. Germline CDR1 is SGDLS and CDR2 is YYNGEE. There are 17 residues in the CDR3. With 0 bases removed from V and 0 bases from J, the gap between germline ends came to 13 bases. This chain's CDR3 is CASSVGLRKYSYNEQFF. The CDR3 nucleotides are TGTGCCAGCAGCGTAGGCCTCAGAAAGTACTCCTACAATGAGCAGTTCTTC.

On this clone: Relative to the germline gene, one junction end is altered; a read error may explain this. CDR3 coding DNA: TGTGCCAGCACCTTGGTAAAAGCGGGAGGGCTTGGGGAGACCCAGTACTTC. Its translation: CASTLVKAGGLGETQYF. The chain uses TRBV5-6 and TRBJ2-5, with TRBD2 matching 10 bases. The CDR3 consists of 17 residues. Germline V gene data show CDR1 as SGHDT and CDR2 as YYEEEE.

V is TRBV11-2 and J is TRBJ1-1, with D possibly TRBD1 on 6 matching bases. The CDR3 is 14 amino acids. The germline V and J ends were trimmed by 3 bases and 6 bases, with 14 bases remaining between them. CDR1 and CDR2 (germline): SGHAT, FQNNGV. The CDR3 sequence is CASSFGDRPSEAFF. The DNA of the CDR3 is TGTGCCAGCAGCTTCGGCGACAGGCCCTCTGAAGCTTTCTTT.

This chain uses TRBV2 with TRBJ1-3; 7 nucleotides agree with TRBD1. Germline lookup yields CDR1 SNHLY and CDR2 FYNNEI. V dropped 5 bases and J dropped 3; count of bases not matched to a gene: 7. The CDR3 contains 15 residues. CDR3 bases: TGTGCCAGCAGTTGGAGGGGGCCGGGTGGAAACACCATATATTTT. Its translation: CASSWRGPGGNTIYF. Drawing the rest from reference TRBV2 and TRBJ1-3, the complete variable domain is EPEVTQTPSHQVTQMGQEVILRCVPISNHLYFYWYRQILGQKVEFLVSFYNNEISEKSEIFDDQFSVERPDGSNFTLKIRSTKLEDSAMYFCASSWRGPGGNTIYFGEGSWLTVV.

The chain combines TRBV19 with TRBJ1-4; D is unresolved. Germline V gives CDR1 LNHDA, CDR2 SQIVND (reference sequence). There are 17 residues in the CDR3. V lost 7 bases and J lost 3, with 21 bases in between. DNA of the CDR3: TGTGCCAGTACCTCGGGGATAATTAAGCGCCCTAATGAAAAACTGTTTTTT. Translated: CASTSGIIKRPNEKLFF. The whole variable domain, remainder taken from reference TRBV19 and TRBJ1-4, is DGGITQSPKYLFRKEGQNVTLSCEQNLNHDAMYWYRQDPGQGLRLIYYSQIVNDFQKGDIAEGYSVSREKKESFPLTVTSAQKNPTAFYLCASTSGIIKRPNEKLFFGSGTQLSVL.

This chain links TRBV6-1 with TRBJ2-7, with a possible D match to TRBD1 (6 bases). Per germline, CDR1 MNHNS and CDR2 SASEGT. The CDR3 runs to 14 residues. V gave up 5 bases and J gave up 3 bases, with 14 bases separating them. CDR3 coding DNA: TGTGCCAGCAGTAGGACAGCCGAAATCTACGAGCAGTACTTC. Residues: CASSRTAEIYEQYF.

This clone appeared a single time. V and J are TRBV5-1 and TRBJ2-5; D is undetermined. Trimming left V 3 bases short and J 0 bases short, with 9 bases between. Germline assignment: CDR1 SGHRS and CDR2 YFSETQ. The CDR3 covers 14 residues. This chain's CDR3 is CASSWSDDQETQYF. In nucleotides, the CDR3 is TGCGCCAGCAGCTGGTCAGATGACCAAGAGACCCAGTACTTC.